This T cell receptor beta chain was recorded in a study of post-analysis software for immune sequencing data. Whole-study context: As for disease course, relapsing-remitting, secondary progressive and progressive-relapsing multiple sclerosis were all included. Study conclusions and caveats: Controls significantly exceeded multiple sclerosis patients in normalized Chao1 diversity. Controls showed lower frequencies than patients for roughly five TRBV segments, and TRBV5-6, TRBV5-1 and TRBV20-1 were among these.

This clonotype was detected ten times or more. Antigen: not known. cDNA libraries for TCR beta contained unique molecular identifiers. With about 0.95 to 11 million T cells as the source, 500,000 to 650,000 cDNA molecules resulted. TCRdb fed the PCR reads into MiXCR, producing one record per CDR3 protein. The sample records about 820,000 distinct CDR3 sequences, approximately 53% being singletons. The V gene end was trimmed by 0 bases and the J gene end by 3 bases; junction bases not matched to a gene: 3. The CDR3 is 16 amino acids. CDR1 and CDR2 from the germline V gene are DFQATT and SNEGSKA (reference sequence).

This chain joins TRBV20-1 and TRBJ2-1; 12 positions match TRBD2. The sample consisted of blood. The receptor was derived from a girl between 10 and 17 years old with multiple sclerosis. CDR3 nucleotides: TGCAGTGCTAGAGATGCTAGCGGGGGGGACTACAATGAGCAGTTCTTC. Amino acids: CSARDASGGDYNEQFF.